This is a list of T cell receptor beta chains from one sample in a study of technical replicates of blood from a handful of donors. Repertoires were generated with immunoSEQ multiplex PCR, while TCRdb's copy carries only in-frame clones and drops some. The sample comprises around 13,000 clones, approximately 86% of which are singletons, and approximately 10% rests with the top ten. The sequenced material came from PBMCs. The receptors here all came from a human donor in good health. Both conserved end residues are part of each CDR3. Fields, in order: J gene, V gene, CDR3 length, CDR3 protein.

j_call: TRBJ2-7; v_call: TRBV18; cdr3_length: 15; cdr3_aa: CASSPPGALSYEQYF
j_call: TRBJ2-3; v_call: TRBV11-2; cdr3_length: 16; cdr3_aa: CASSLPGSGRVNTQYF
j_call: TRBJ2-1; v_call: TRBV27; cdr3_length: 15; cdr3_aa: CASSPRGSSYNEQFF
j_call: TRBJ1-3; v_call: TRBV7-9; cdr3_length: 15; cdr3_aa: CASSLRDSSGNTIYF
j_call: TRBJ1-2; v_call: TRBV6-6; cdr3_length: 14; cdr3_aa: CASSGAGTEYGYTF
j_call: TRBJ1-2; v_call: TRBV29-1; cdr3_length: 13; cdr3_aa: CSGRGGAGYGYTF
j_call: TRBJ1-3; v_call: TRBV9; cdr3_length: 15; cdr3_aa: CASSVGGGLGNTIYF
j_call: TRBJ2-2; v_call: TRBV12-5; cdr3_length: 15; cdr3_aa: CASGFGQGASGELFF
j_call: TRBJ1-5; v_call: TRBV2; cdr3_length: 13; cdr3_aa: CASNVRNPQPQHF
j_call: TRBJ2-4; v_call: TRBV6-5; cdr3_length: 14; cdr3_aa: CASSYGTDYGIQYF
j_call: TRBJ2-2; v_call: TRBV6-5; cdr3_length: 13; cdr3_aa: CASLGGDTGELFF
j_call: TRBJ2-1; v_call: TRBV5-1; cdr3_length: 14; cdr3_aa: CASSLDYFYNEQFF
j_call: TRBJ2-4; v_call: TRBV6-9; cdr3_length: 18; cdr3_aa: CASSPQGREAVSKNIQYF
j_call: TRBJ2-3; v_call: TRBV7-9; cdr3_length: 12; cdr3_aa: CASSQITDTQYF
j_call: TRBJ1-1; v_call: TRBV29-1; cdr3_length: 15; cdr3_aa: CSVEGGKGVNTEAFF
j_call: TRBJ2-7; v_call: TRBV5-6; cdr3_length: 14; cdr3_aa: CASSQSGSAYEQYF
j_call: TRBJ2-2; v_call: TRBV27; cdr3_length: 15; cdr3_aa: CASSTGLVPTGELFF
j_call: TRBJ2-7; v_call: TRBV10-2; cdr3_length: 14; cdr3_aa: CASREGGRANEQYF
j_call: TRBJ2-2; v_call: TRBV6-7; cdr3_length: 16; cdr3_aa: CASSYSSSGYTGELFF
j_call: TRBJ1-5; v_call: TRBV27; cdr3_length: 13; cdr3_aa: CASSGRGDQPQHF
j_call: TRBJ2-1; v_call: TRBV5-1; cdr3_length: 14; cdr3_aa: CASGGRSEGNEQFF
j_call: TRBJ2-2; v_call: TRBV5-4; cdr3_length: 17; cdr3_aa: CASSLKVGGRYTGELFF
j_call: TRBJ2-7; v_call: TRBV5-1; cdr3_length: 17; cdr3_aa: CASSFPPGTSGNYEQYF
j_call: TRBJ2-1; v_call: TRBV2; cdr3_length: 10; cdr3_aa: CASSEYELLF
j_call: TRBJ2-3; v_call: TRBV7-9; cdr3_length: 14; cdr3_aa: CASSLELGGVTQYF
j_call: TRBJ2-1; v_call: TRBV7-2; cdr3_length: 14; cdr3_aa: CASSRTGGVNEQFF
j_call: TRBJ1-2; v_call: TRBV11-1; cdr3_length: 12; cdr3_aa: CASSHPQGGYTF
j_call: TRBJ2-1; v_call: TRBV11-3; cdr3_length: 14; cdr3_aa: CASSFGQGADEQFF
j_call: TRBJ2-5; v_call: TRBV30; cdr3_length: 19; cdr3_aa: CAWSGERAFSGRARETQYF
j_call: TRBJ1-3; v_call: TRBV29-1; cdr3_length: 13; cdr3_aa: CSVWTDSGNTIYF
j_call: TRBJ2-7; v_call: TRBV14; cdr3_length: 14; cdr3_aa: CASSRGDSVYEQYF
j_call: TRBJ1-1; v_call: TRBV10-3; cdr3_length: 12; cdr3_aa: CAIRGTGTEAFF
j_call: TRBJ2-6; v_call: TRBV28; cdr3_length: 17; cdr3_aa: CASSETGGVSGANVLTF
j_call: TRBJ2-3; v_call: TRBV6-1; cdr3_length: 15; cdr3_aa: CASSWTSGSEDTQYF
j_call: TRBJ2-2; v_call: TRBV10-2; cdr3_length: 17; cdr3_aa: CASSDGGSGRDTGELFF
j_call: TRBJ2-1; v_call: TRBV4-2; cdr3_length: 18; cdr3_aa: CASSQDWTGIYSYNEQFF
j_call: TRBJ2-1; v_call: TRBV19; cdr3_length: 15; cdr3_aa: CASRQSGTGGYEQFF
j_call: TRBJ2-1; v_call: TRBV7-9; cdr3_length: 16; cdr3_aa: CASSLFRPGRGNEQFF
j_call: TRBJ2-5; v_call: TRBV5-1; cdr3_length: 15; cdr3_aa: CASSPITSGSETQYF
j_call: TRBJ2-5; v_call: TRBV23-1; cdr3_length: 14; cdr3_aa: CASSSQGREETQYF
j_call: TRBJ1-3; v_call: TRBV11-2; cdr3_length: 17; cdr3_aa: CASSLTLLRVGGNTIYF
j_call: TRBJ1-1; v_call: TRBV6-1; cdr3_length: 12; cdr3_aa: CASSARNTEAFF
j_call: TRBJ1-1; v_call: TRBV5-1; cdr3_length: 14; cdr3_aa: CASSFGQGNTEAFF
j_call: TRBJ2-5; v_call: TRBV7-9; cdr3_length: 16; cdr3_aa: CASSFPSGSAVETQYF
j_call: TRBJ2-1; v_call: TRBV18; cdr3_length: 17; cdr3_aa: CASSPGTSGRRYNEQFF